Presented here are 21 T cell receptor beta chains from one specimen sequenced in a study of blood T cell repertoires in COVID-19. TCRdb keeps only in-frame clones here, not all; method: immunoSEQ multiplex PCR. Found here are some 220,000 clones, around 85% of them singletons; the top ten hold more than 2%. The sample consisted of peripheral blood. Every receptor here comes from a woman in her 70s with COVID-19, enrolled during active disease.

J is TRBJ2-7 and V is TRBV18; 12 bases match TRBD2. The CDR3 sequence is 16 residues long. The junction had 4 bases not matched to a gene; V was cut back by 2 bases and J by 2 bases. Germline values: CDR1 KGHSH, CDR2 LQKENI. Here the CDR3 DNA reads TGTGCCAGCTCACCATCTGGACTAGCGGGACCCTACGAGCAGTACTTC. The encoded protein is CASSPSGLAGPYEQYF.

V and J are TRBV5-5 and TRBJ2-1; 9 nucleotides agree with TRBD1. CDR1 is SGHKS, CDR2 YYEKEE, per germline (reference sequence). The junction had 8 bases not matched to a gene; V was cut back by 7 bases and J by 6 bases. This CDR3 is 14 amino acids long. Written as DNA, the CDR3 is TGTGCCAGCTCGCCGGACAGGGGACCCAATGAGCAGTTCTTC. Protein sequence: CASSPDRGPNEQFF.

V and J are TRBV18 and TRBJ1-2, with TRBD1 as a possible D gene (5 bases). V was cut by 4 bases and J by 3 bases, with 12 bases left in between. Germline lookup yields CDR1 KGHSH and CDR2 LQKENI. This CDR3 contains 14 residues. The CDR3 here is CASSLRGLDYGYTF. The CDR3 region has the DNA TGTGCCAGCTCACTTAGGGGTTTGGACTATGGCTACACCTTC.

The chain recombines TRBV13 with TRBJ2-3; 9 bases align to TRBD2. This CDR3 spans 19 amino acids. With 1 base clipped from V and 2 bases from J, the junction kept 13 bases outside the gene matches. In germline, CDR1 is PRHDT, CDR2 FYEKMQ (reference sequence). The CDR3 region has the DNA TGTGCCAGCAGCTTAGACCCGGGACTAGCCGAATATGCCACAGATACGCAGTATTTT. Translated, it gives CASSLDPGLAEYATDTQYF.

The chain joins TRBV6-2 or TRBV6-3 to TRBJ1-2; unclear D gene. The germline V gene encodes CDR1 MNHEY and CDR2 SVGEGT. The V and J ends lost 2 bases and 6 bases respectively, with 10 bases between them. The CDR3 contains 13 residues. Here the CDR3 DNA reads TGTGCCAGCAGTTACGCGACACAAGATGGCTACACCTTC. This codes for CASSYATQDGYTF.

The chain employs TRBV6-1 and TRBJ1-5, with no clear D. Trimming stripped 0 bases from V and 5 bases from J, with 8 bases between. From germline, CDR1 is MNHNS and CDR2 SASEGT. There are 14 residues in the CDR3. This CDR3 is CASSEAGGDQPQHF. CDR3 nucleotide sequence: TGTGCCAGCAGTGAAGCCGGAGGAGATCAGCCCCAGCATTTT.

V and J are TRBV6-6 and TRBJ1-2; 7 bases align to TRBD1. V shed 6 bases, J shed 4 bases, and the junction held 8 bases outside the gene matches. In germline, CDR1 is MNHNY, CDR2 SVGAGI (reference sequence). The CDR3 is 14 residues long. The CDR3: CASRDQGGGYGYTF. The CDR3 bases are TGTGCCAGCAGAGATCAGGGGGGAGGCTATGGCTACACCTTC.

The CDR3 DNA sequence: TGTGCCAGCAGCTCAACATACAGGGCCCCTGAAGCTTTCTTT. Translating it yields CASSSTYRAPEAFF. The chain uses TRBV7-6 and TRBJ1-1; weak D call: TRBD1 (6 bases). Trimming stripped 4 bases from V and 6 bases from J, with 15 bases between. The germline V gene has CDR1 SGHVS and CDR2 FNYEAQ. The CDR3 spans 14 residues. Supplemented by reference TRBV7-6 and TRBJ1-1, the full variable domain reads GAGVSQSPRYKVTKRGQDVALRCDPISGHVSLYWYRQALGQGPEFLTYFNYEAQQDKSGLPNDRFSAERPEGSISTLTIQRTEQRDSAMYRCASSSTYRAPEAFFGQGTRLTVV.

The chain recombines TRBV6-5 with TRBJ1-2; D is uncertain. The CDR3 runs to 13 residues. V was shortened by 5 bases and J by 7 bases, with 14 bases between the two germline ends. Germline assignment: CDR1 MNHEY and CDR2 SVGAGI. Here the CDR3 DNA reads TGTGCCAGCAGTCCCCAAGCGGTCGGTGGCTACACCTTC. Translated, it gives CASSPQAVGGYTF.

This clone was seen only once. This chain links TRBV11-2 with TRBJ1-1; possibly TRBD1 for D (5 bases). CDR1 SGHAT and CDR2 FQNNGV come from the germline V gene. Trimming took 0 bases from V and 8 from J, leaving 13 bases between them. The CDR3 has 14 amino acids. CDR3 DNA sequence: TGTGCCAGCAGCTTAGATCTCGGTCAGGGCGAAGCTTTCTTT. As protein: CASSLDLGQGEAFF.

This clone has only one observation. This CDR3 is also generated by other DNA sequences in the sample. J is TRBJ2-1 and V is TRBV9; 14 bases fit TRBD2. The V gene end was trimmed by 3 bases and the J gene end by 6 bases; junction bases not matched to a gene: 2. Germline CDR1 SGDLS, CDR2 YYNGEE. The CDR3 is 15 residues long. In DNA, the CDR3 is TGTGCCAGCAGCGAGGGACTAGCGGGAGTCAATGAGCAGTTCTTC. This sequence encodes CASSEGLAGVNEQFF.

In the case of this clone: Other DNA sequences in this specimen translate into the identical CDR3. The rearrangement uses TRBV18 and TRBJ1-1, with D tentatively TRBD1 (5 bases). This CDR3 is built from 13 residues. V was trimmed by 4 bases and J by 3 bases, leaving 9 bases between them. Germline CDR1 KGHSH, CDR2 LQKENI. The CDR3 is CASSRSGDTEAFF. The CDR3 DNA sequence: TGTGCCAGCTCACGGTCGGGGGACACTGAAGCTTTCTTT.

This clone was detected a few times. The chain recombines TRBV2 with TRBJ1-2, with 11 bases identical to TRBD1. The germline CDR1 and CDR2 sequences are SNHLY and FYNNEI. With 6 bases clipped from V and 2 bases from J, the junction kept 5 bases outside the gene matches. The CDR3 consists of 15 residues. Here the CDR3 DNA reads TGTGCCAGCAGAGCGGACAGGGGGCCCAACTATGGCTACACCTTC. It translates to CASRADRGPNYGYTF. The variable domain in full, with the rest retrieved from reference TRBV2 and TRBJ1-2, is EPEVTQTPSHQVTQMGQEVILRCVPISNHLYFYWYRQILGQKVEFLVSFYNNEISEKSEIFDDQFSVERPDGSNFTLKIRSTKLEDSAMYFCASRADRGPNYGYTFGSGTRLTVV.

V gene TRBV18 combines with J gene TRBJ2-3; 9 positions agree with TRBD1. V shed 3 bases and J 5 bases; nucleotides not matched to a gene: 6. Per germline, CDR1 KGHSH and CDR2 LQKENI. CDR3 size: 15 residues. Here the CDR3 DNA reads TGTGCCAGCTCACCGTACAGGGGGCTCGGAGATACGCAGTATTTT. As protein: CASSPYRGLGDTQYF.

The chain uses TRBV2 and TRBJ1-1; 7 nucleotides agree with TRBD1. This CDR3 spans 13 amino acids. Trimming took 3 bases from V and 5 from J; bases not matched to a gene: 3. Germline V gene lookup returns CDR1 SNHLY and CDR2 FYNNEI. This CDR3 is CASSDEQGTEAFF. In nucleotides, the CDR3 is TGTGCCAGCAGTGATGAACAGGGGACTGAAGCTTTCTTT.

The rearrangement joins TRBV9 to TRBJ2-3; tentative D call: TRBD2 (6 bases). CDR1 is SGDLS, CDR2 YYNGEE, per germline. V was clipped by 3 bases and J by 7 bases, with 18 bases between them. The CDR3 has 15 residues. CDR3 protein: CASSAQEGTGNTQYF. The DNA for the CDR3 is TGTGCCAGCAGCGCCCAGGAGGGGACGGGGAATACGCAGTATTTT. Together with reference TRBV9 and TRBJ2-3, the CDR3 gives the full variable domain: DSGVTQTPKHLITATGQRVTLRCSPRSGDLSVYWYQQSLDQGLQFLIQYYNGEERAKGNILERFSAQQFPDLHSELNLSSLELGDSALYFCASSAQEGTGNTQYFGPGTRLTVL.

This sequence joins TRBV7-2 and TRBJ2-2; 9 nucleotides align to TRBD1. The CDR3 consists of 16 residues. V shed 1 base, J shed 17 bases, and the junction held 17 bases outside the gene matches. Germline CDR1 SGHTA, CDR2 FQGNSA. The CDR3 here is CASSLGTGETHRGYFF. The CDR3, as DNA: TGTGCCAGCAGCTTAGGGACAGGGGAGACACACCGGGGATACTTTTTT.

Here the CDR3 DNA reads TGTGCCAGCAGCTCGTCAGCCGGGGTCACAGATACGCAGTATTTT. This gives the protein CASSSSAGVTDTQYF. The chain recombines TRBV7-3 with TRBJ2-3, with a tentative D call TRBD2 (5 bases). CDR1 is SGHTA and CDR2 is FQGTGA in the germline V gene. The CDR3 is 15 amino acids. The V gene lost 4 bases and the J gene lost 2 bases, with 13 bases spanning the gap.

The V call is TRBV27, the J call TRBJ1-3; weak D call: TRBD1 (6 bases). The CDR3 spans 12 residues. V gave up 8 bases and J gave up 3 bases, with 8 bases separating them. Germline-derived CDR1 and CDR2 are MNHEY and SMNVEV (reference sequence). CDR3 protein: CASWTVGNTIYF. As DNA, the CDR3 is TGTGCCAGCTGGACAGTTGGAAACACCATATATTTT.

The V call is TRBV5-6, the J call TRBJ1-5, with unresolved D. The CDR3 sequence is 12 residues long. Trimming removed 0 bases from V and 7 bases from J, with 5 bases in between. The V gene's germline CDR1 is SGHDT and CDR2 YYEEEE. This CDR3 reads CASSLGSQPQHF. The CDR3 nucleotides read TGTGCCAGCAGCTTGGGGAGCCAGCCCCAGCATTTT.

In this sample, this clone turned up once. V gene TRBV9 combines with J gene TRBJ1-2; the match to TRBD1 covers 10 bases. The junction had 7 bases not matched to a gene; V was cut back by 4 bases and J by 4 bases. Germline-derived CDR1 and CDR2 are SGDLS and YYNGEE. CDR3 length: 15 amino acids. CDR3 sequence: CASSSAGQGIYGYTF. The CDR3 nucleotides are TGTGCCAGCAGCTCAGCGGGACAGGGGATCTATGGCTACACCTTC.